The rows below give T cell receptor beta chains drawn from one sample of a study of T-cell reconstitution after alpha-beta-depleted transplantation in children. Using its own MiXCR run on the PCR reads, TCRdb lists one record per CDR3 protein. The data contain around 190,000 distinct CDR3 sequences, roughly 7.1% of them singletons. The sample consisted of PBMCs, taken before TCRalphabeta/CD19-depleted stem cell transplant. Receptor source: a boy under 10 years old with acute lymphoblastic leukemia, due to receive a stem cell transplant. CDR3s include the opening cysteine and the closing phenylalanine or tryptophan. The D gene is left open where the match is weak.

TRBJ2-6,TRBD1,TRBV28,CASSLHVSGQGSSGANVLTF
TRBJ1-1,TRBD1,TRBV28,CASRYNRGRDTEAFF
TRBJ1-5,TRBD1,TRBV6-1,CASSPGQGTIYSNQPQHF
TRBJ2-1,.,TRBV6-2/TRBV6-3,CASSSLRSEQFF
TRBJ2-3,TRBD1,TRBV20-1,CSASLDRVSDTQYF
TRBJ2-7,.,TRBV9,CASSGGDGAYEQYF
TRBJ2-2,.,TRBV3-1,CASSPGPGSGELFF
TRBJ2-1,TRBD2,TRBV5-1,CASSLGVAGGGDEQFF
TRBJ2-2,.,TRBV6-1,CASSHAAVDTGELFF
TRBJ2-7,.,TRBV7-2,CASRGNSALGEQYF
TRBJ1-6,.,TRBV29-1,CSAADGDNSPLHF
TRBJ2-1,TRBD1,TRBV24-1,CATSDRTGDEQFF
TRBJ2-7,TRBD2,TRBV7-2,CASSLGGGPYEQYF
TRBJ1-5,TRBD1,TRBV3-1,CASSQGQGGQPQHF
TRBJ1-1,.,TRBV27,CASSLSGEWAEAFF